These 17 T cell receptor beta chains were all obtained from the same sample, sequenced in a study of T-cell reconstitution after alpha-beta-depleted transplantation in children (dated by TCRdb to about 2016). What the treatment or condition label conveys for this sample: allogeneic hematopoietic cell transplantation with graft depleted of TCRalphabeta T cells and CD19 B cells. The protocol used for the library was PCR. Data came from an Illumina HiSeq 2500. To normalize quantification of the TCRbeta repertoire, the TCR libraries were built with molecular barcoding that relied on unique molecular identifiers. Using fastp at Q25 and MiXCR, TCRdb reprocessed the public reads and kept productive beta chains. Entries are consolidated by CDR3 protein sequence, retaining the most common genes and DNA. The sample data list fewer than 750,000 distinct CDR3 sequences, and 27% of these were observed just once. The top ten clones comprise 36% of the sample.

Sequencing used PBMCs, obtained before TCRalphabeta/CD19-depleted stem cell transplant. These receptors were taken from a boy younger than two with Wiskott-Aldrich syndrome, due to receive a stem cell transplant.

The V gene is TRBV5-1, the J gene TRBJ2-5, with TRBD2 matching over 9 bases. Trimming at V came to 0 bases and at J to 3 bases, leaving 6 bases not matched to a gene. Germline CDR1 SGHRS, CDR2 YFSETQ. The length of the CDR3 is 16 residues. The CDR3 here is CASSLAVVAGEETQYF. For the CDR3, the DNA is TGCGCCAGCAGCTTGGCTGTAGTAGCGGGAGAAGAGACCCAGTACTTC.

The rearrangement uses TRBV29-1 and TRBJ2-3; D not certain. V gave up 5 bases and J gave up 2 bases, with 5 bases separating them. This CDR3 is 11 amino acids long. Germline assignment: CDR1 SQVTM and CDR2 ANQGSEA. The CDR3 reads CSVRPTDTQYF. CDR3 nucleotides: TGCAGCGTTCGCCCCACAGATACGCAGTATTTT.

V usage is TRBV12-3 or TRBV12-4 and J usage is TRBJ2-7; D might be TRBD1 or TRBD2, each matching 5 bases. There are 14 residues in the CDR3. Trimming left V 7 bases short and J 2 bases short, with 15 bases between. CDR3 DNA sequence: TGTGCCAGCACGAGGGGTTATAGGACCTACGAGCAGTACTTC. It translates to CASTRGYRTYEQYF.

CDR3 region: CASKLRDGNEQFF. The CDR3 nucleotides read TGCGCCAGCAAATTGAGGGATGGGAATGAGCAGTTCTTC. The genes are TRBV5-1 and TRBJ2-1; tentative D call: TRBD2 (5 bases). The germline V gene encodes CDR1 SGHRS and CDR2 YFSETQ. The CDR3 loop spans 13 amino acids. V lost 6 bases and J lost 7, with 14 bases in between.

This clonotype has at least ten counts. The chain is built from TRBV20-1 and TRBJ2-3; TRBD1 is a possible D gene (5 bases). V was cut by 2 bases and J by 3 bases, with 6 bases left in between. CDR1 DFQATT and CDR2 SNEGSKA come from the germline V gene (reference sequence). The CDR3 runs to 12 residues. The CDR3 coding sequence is TGCAGTGCTAGAAGGGGAACAGATACGCAGTATTTT. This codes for CSARRGTDTQYF.

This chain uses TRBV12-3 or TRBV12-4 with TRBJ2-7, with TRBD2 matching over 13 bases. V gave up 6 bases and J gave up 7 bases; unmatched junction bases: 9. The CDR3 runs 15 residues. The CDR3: CASRTGTSGIGEQYF. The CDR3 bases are TGTGCCAGCAGAACCGGGACTAGCGGGATCGGGGAGCAGTACTTC.

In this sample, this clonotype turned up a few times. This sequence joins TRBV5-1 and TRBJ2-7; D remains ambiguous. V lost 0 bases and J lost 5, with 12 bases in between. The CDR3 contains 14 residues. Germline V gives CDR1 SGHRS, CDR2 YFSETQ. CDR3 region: CASSLVGKADEQYF. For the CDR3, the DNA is TGCGCCAGCAGCTTGGTTGGAAAGGCTGACGAGCAGTACTTC.

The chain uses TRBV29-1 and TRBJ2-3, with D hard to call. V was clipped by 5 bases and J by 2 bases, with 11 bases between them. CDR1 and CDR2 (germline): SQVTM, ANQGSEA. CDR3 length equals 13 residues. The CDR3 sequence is CSVRARFTDTQYF. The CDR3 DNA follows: TGCAGCGTTCGCGCCCGGTTCACAGATACGCAGTATTTT.

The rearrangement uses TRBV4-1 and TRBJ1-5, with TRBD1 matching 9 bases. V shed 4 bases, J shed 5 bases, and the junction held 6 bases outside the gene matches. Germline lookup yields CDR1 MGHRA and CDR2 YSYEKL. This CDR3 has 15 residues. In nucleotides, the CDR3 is TGCGCCAGCAGCCTCAGACAGGGGGTATATCAGCCCCAGCATTTT. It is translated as CASSLRQGVYQPQHF.

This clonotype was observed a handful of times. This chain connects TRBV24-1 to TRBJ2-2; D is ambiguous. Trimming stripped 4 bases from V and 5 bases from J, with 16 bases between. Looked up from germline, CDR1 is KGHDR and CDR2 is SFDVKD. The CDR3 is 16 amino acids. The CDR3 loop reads CATSEPGGSSTGELFF. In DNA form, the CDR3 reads TGTGCCACCAGTGAGCCCGGTGGCAGTTCGACCGGGGAGCTGTTTTTT.

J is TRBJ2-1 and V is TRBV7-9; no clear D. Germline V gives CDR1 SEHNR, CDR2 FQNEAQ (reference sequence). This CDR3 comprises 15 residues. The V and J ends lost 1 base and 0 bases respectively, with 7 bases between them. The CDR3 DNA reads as TGTGCCAGCAGCTTAGGGCAGCGCTCCTACAATGAGCAGTTCTTC. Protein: CASSLGQRSYNEQFF.

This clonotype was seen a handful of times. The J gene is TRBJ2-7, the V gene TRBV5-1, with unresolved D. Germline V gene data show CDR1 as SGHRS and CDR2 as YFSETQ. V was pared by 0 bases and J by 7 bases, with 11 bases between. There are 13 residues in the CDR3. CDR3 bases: TGCGCCAGCAGCTTGGACCCGGTAGGTGAGCAGTACTTC. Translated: CASSLDPVGEQYF.

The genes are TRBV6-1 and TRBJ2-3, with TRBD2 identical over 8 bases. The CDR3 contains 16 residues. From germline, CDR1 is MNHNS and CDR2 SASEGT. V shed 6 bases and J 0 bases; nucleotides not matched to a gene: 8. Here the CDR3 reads CASRAGAGGSTDTQYF. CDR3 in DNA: TGTGCCAGCAGGGCGGGTGCGGGAGGCAGCACAGATACGCAGTATTTT.

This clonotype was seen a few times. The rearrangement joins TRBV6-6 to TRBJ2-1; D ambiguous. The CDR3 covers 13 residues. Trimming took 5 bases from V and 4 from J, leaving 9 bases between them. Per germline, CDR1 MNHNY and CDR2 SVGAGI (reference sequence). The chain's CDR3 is CASSPDDYNEQFF. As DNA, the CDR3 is TGTGCCAGCAGTCCTGACGATTACAATGAGCAGTTCTTC.

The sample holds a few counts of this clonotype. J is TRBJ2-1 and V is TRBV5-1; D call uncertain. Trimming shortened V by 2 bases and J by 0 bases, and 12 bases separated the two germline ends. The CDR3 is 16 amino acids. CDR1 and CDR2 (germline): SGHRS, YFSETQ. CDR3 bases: TGCGCCAGCAGCTTAGGCACCTTGAGCTCCTACAATGAGCAGTTCTTC. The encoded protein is CASSLGTLSSYNEQFF. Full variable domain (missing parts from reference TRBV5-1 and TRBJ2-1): KAGVTQTPRYLIKTRGQQVTLSCSPISGHRSVSWYQQTPGQGLQFLFEYFSETQRNKGNFPGRFSGRQFSNSRSEMNVSTLELGDSALYLCASSLGTLSSYNEQFFGPGTRLTVL.

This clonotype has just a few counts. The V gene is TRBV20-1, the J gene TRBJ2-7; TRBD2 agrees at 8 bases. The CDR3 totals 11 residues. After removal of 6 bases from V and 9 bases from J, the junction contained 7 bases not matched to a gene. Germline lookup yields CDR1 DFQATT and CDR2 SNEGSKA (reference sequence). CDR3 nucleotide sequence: TGCAGTGCGGATATGGCGGGAGGGCAGTACTTC. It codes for CSADMAGGQYF.

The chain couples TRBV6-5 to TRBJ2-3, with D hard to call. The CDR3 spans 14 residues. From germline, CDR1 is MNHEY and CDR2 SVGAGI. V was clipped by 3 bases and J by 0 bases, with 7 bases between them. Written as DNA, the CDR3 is TGTGCCAGCAGTTATTACGGGAGCACAGATACGCAGTATTTT. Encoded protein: CASSYYGSTDTQYF.